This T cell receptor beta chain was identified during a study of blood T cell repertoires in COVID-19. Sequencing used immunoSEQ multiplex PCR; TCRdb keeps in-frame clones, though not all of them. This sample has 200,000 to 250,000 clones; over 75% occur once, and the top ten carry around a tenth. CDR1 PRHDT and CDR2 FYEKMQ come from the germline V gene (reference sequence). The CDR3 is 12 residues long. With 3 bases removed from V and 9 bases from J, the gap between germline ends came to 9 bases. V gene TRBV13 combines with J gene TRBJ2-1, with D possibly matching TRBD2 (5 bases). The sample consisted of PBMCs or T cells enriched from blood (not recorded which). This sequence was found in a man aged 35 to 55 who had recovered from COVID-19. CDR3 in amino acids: CASSFGGGEQFF. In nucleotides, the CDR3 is TGTGCCAGCAGCTTCGGAGGTGGTGAGCAGTTCTTC.